These 11 T cell receptor beta chains came from one sample sequenced in a study of T cells in localized non-small cell lung cancer. Profiling relied on immunoSEQ multiplex PCR, and the TCRdb table lists in-frame clones only, not all of them. This table holds tens of thousands of clones, around 80% found once. This sample comprised peripheral blood, obtained before any cancer treatment. These receptors all stem from an older male donor with stage II squamous cell lung carcinoma.

The chain uses TRBV2 and TRBJ1-1; the match to TRBD1 covers 10 bases. This CDR3 is 15 amino acids long. Germline CDR1 and CDR2: SNHLY and FYNNEI. With V trimmed by 6 bases and J by 1 base, 5 bases remained unmatched. CDR3 nucleotide sequence: TGTGCCAGCAGGAGGGACAGGGGAGGGAACACTGAAGCTTTCTTT. Translated: CASRRDRGGNTEAFF. Full variable domain (outside the CDR3, taken from reference TRBV2 and TRBJ1-1): EPEVTQTPSHQVTQMGQEVILRCVPISNHLYFYWYRQILGQKVEFLVSFYNNEISEKSEIFDDQFSVERPDGSNFTLKIRSTKLEDSAMYFCASRRDRGGNTEAFFGQGTRLTVV.

The gene calls are TRBV5-1 and TRBJ2-2; the match to TRBD1 covers 8 bases. This CDR3 spans 17 amino acids. V was pared by 0 bases and J by 7 bases, with 11 bases of the junction left unmatched. CDR1 SGHRS and CDR2 YFSETQ come from the germline V gene. DNA for the CDR3: TGCGCCAGCAGCTTGGAACCTCCCAGGGGGCTTGGCGGGGAGCTGTTTTTT. Protein product: CASSLEPPRGLGGELFF.

The chain employs TRBV25-1 and TRBJ2-7; D uncertain. The CDR3 is 13 residues long. The ends were cut back, 6 bases at V and 1 base at J, with 10 bases in the middle. Looked up from germline, CDR1 is MGHDK and CDR2 is SYGVNS. CDR3: CASRSQSSYEQYF. CDR3 DNA sequence: TGTGCCAGCAGGAGTCAGAGTTCCTACGAGCAGTACTTC.

Only one count was recorded for this clone. The V and J genes are TRBV5-6 and TRBJ2-7; 7 bases are a match to TRBD1. The trim removed 0 bases at V and 8 bases at J, leaving 8 bases unmatched. This CDR3 region has 14 residues. CDR1 is SGHDT and CDR2 is YYEEEE in the germline V gene. CDR3 nucleotide sequence: TGTGCCAGCAGCTTGGGGGGCCACAGGGGTAAGCAGTACTTC. This translates into CASSLGGHRGKQYF.

This clone was observed a handful of times. The V and J genes are TRBV6-6 and TRBJ2-1; D is possibly TRBD2 (5 bases). V lost 0 bases and J lost 10, with 7 bases in between. Per the germline V gene, CDR1 is MNHNY and CDR2 is SVGAGI (reference sequence). This CDR3 region has 12 residues. In DNA form, the CDR3 reads TGTGCCAGCAGTTACTCGCTAGCCGAGCAGTTCTTC. It is translated as CASSYSLAEQFF.

The rearrangement joins TRBV7-9 to TRBJ2-3; no firm D call. V lost 1 base and J 11 bases, leaving 13 bases between the germline ends. This CDR3 comprises 13 residues. Per germline, CDR1 SEHNR and CDR2 FQNEAQ (reference sequence). The CDR3 bases are TGTGCCAGCAGCTTAGATACCGGTCAGGAGCAGTATTTT. Translating it yields CASSLDTGQEQYF.

The rearrangement joins TRBV7-6 to TRBJ1-3; D unclear. CDR1 is SGHVS, CDR2 FNYEAQ, per germline. This CDR3 has 15 amino acids. The V and J ends lost 0 bases and 3 bases respectively, with 9 bases between them. The DNA for the CDR3 is TGTGCCAGCAGCTTAGCAGAAGGGTATGGAAACACCATATATTTT. It is translated as CASSLAEGYGNTIYF.

On this clone: The sample carries other DNA sequences with the same CDR3. V usage is TRBV5-1 and J usage is TRBJ2-5; D call uncertain. Germline values: CDR1 SGHRS, CDR2 YFSETQ. V lost 6 bases and J 1 base, leaving 10 bases between the germline ends. The CDR3 has 13 amino acids. The CDR3 loop reads CASNLVGQETQYF. The CDR3 nucleotides read TGCGCCAGCAATCTCGTGGGCCAAGAGACCCAGTACTTC.

The chain employs TRBV15 and TRBJ2-7; a weak D match, TRBD1 (7 bases). Germline assignment: CDR1 LNHNV and CDR2 YYDKDF (reference sequence). Trimming pared 3 bases from V and 3 bases from J, leaving 12 bases between. This CDR3 comprises 14 residues. CDR3 bases: TGTGCCACCAGCAGGCGGGACAGAGACTACGAGCAGTACTTC. Translation gives CATSRRDRDYEQYF.

The chain links TRBV27 to TRBJ2-7, with a possible D match to TRBD2 (6 bases). The CDR3 contains 13 residues. Per germline, CDR1 MNHEY and CDR2 SMNVEV (reference sequence). V lost 5 bases to trimming and J lost 1 base, with 9 bases between them. Here the CDR3 DNA reads TGTGCCAGCAGTCAAGGACTATCCTACGAGCAGTACTTC. It yields the protein CASSQGLSYEQYF.

The genes are TRBV7-9 and TRBJ1-2, with a possible D match to TRBD1 (6 bases). Germline lookup yields CDR1 SEHNR and CDR2 FQNEAQ (reference sequence). The CDR3 length is 15 residues. V shed 1 base and J shed 5 bases, with 14 bases lying between them. CDR3 loop: CASSLGDTSTYGYTF. As DNA, the CDR3 is TGTGCCAGCAGCTTAGGGGACACCTCGACGTATGGCTACACCTTC.